These 17 T cell receptor beta chains share one sample of origin, sequenced in a study of T cell responses to AZD1222 COVID-19 vaccine. Clones were sequenced by immunoSEQ multiplex PCR, and TCRdb holds only the in-frame ones, with some missing. This table has under 150,000 clones, around nine tenths appearing once. Sequenced here: peripheral blood, sampled on day 0 of MenACWY control vaccination. The receptors come from an adult in good health.

CDR3 sequence reads: CASSPRAPGQAQETQYF. CDR3 in DNA: TGTGCCAGCAGCCCCCGCGCACCGGGACAGGCTCAAGAGACCCAGTACTTC. V and J are TRBV7-8 and TRBJ2-5; 8 bases are a match to TRBD1. V lost 5 bases and J lost 2; bases outside the gene matches: 13. CDR3 length: 17 amino acids. The V gene's germline CDR1 is SGHVS and CDR2 FQNEAQ.

This CDR3 is CASRTVRGNEQFF. DNA of the CDR3: TGTGCCAGCAGGACCGTTAGGGGCAATGAGCAGTTCTTC. V gene TRBV12-3 or TRBV12-4 combines with J gene TRBJ2-1; D may be TRBD1 (5 bases). The CDR3 covers 13 residues. The germline V and J ends were trimmed by 6 bases and 6 bases, with 12 bases remaining between them.

This rearrangement joins TRBV9 to TRBJ1-3; D gene uncertain. Germline assignment: CDR1 SGDLS and CDR2 YYNGEE. V lost 4 bases to trimming and J lost 0 bases, with 11 bases between them. CDR3 length: 15 amino acids. The CDR3 coding sequence is TGTGCCAGCAGCTTAGACGGCAGCTCTGGAAACACCATATATTTT. Its translation: CASSLDGSSGNTIYF.

The V call is TRBV3-1 (or the pseudogene TRBV3-2), the J call TRBJ2-4; the D is unclear. Germline CDR1 reads LGHDT; CDR2 reads YNNKEL (reference sequence). The V end lost 2 bases, the J end lost 13 bases, and 9 bases lay between the germline ends. CDR3 length: 11 amino acids. CDR3 sequence: CASSQLEEQYF. As DNA, the CDR3 is TGTGCCAGCAGCCAACTAGAGGAACAGTACTTC.

This sequence joins TRBV24-1 and TRBJ1-1; TRBD1 aligns across 7 bases. Looked up from germline, CDR1 is KGHDR and CDR2 is SFDVKD. CDR3 length: 17 residues. Losses at the gene ends were 3 bases for V and 0 bases for J; bases not matched to a gene: 9. CDR3 region: CATSDPDRPEMNTEAFF. The CDR3 nucleotides read TGTGCCACCAGTGATCCGGACAGGCCCGAAATGAACACTGAAGCTTTCTTT.

The chain combines TRBV21-1 with TRBJ1-2; TRBD1, the table's D call, lacks a check against the DNA. TRBV21-1 is annotated as a pseudogene. This CDR3 has 17 amino acids. The CDR3 region has the DNA TGTGCCAGCAGCAACCGACCGATCGGACAGGGAAACTATGGCTACACCTTC. Protein sequence: CASSNRPIGQGNYGYTF.

This rearrangement joins TRBV6-5 to TRBJ1-6; 9 bases map to TRBD1. The germline gives CDR1 MNHEY, CDR2 SVGAGI. The CDR3 is made up of 16 amino acids. The junction had 5 bases not matched to a gene; V was cut back by 3 bases and J by 5 bases. This chain's CDR3 is CASSYLDRGNNSPLHF. The CDR3 DNA reads TGTGCCAGCAGTTATTTAGACAGGGGGAATAATTCACCCCTCCACTTT.

The chain carries TRBV20-1 and TRBJ1-3; no clear D gene. Germline V gene lookup returns CDR1 DFQATT and CDR2 SNEGSKA (reference sequence). The CDR3 has 11 amino acids. V lost 6 bases to trimming and J lost 0 bases, with 3 bases between them. The CDR3 region is CSAHSGNTIYF. CDR3 DNA: TGCAGTGCCCACTCTGGAAACACCATATATTTT.

J is TRBJ1-1 and V is TRBV7-9, with D unresolved. This CDR3 is 11 amino acids long. Trimming shortened V by 7 bases and J by 8 bases, and 11 bases separated the two germline ends. The germline V gene encodes CDR1 SEHNR and CDR2 FQNEAQ (reference sequence). CDR3 sequence: CASNQLLEAFF. The DNA for the CDR3 is TGTGCCAGCAACCAACTTTTAGAAGCTTTCTTT.

The chain has TRBV3-1 (or the pseudogene TRBV3-2) and TRBJ2-1, with 11 bases fitting TRBD2. Trimming removed 11 bases from V and 4 bases from J; junction bases left unmatched: 13. Germline V gene sequence: CDR1 LGHDT, CDR2 YNNKEL (reference sequence). The CDR3 is made up of 16 amino acids. CDR3 DNA: TGTGCCGTGGGACTAGCGGTCAGTGGGCCATACAATGAGCAGTTCTTC. This translates into CAVGLAVSGPYNEQFF.

V gene TRBV6-4 combines with J gene TRBJ1-1; D gene uncertain. The germline gives CDR1 MRHNA, CDR2 SNTAGT. The V and J ends lost 6 bases and 1 base respectively, with 21 bases between them. The CDR3 has 17 residues. CDR3 loop: CASRTGTEETRNTEAFF. DNA for the CDR3: TGTGCCAGCAGGACGGGAACAGAGGAAACAAGGAACACTGAAGCTTTCTTT.

CDR3 in DNA: TGTGCCAGCAGCCCTATGACAGGTCCTGGCTACACCTTC. Its protein is CASSPMTGPGYTF. The chain is built from TRBV5-8 and TRBJ1-2, with D maybe TRBD1 (6 bases). Germline V gene lookup returns CDR1 SGHTS and CDR2 YDEGEE. Between the trimmed V and J ends, which lost 4 bases and 7 bases, there was a span of 14 bases. The CDR3 has 13 amino acids.

This clone was detected only once. The chain is built from TRBV5-1 and TRBJ1-3, with TRBD1 identical over 8 bases. V shed 6 bases and J 4 bases; nucleotides not matched to a gene: 6. The CDR3 loop spans 14 amino acids. The germline V gene has CDR1 SGHRS and CDR2 YFSETQ. The CDR3 DNA sequence: TGCGCCAGCAACCCGACAGGGGTGGGAAACACCATATATTTT. This codes for CASNPTGVGNTIYF. Supplemented by reference TRBV5-1 and TRBJ1-3, the full variable domain reads KAGVTQTPRYLIKTRGQQVTLSCSPISGHRSVSWYQQTPGQGLQFLFEYFSETQRNKGNFPGRFSGRQFSNSRSEMNVSTLELGDSALYLCASNPTGVGNTIYFGEGSWLTVV.

For this clone: Other DNA sequences in this specimen translate into the identical CDR3. This sequence joins TRBV4-1 and TRBJ2-6; the match to TRBD1 covers 9 bases. CDR1 is MGHRA and CDR2 is YSYEKL in the germline V gene. The V gene end was trimmed by 3 bases and the J gene end by 0 bases; junction bases not matched to a gene: 0. CDR3 length: 16 amino acids. CDR3 coding DNA: TGCGCCAGCAGCCAGGGACAGGGCTCTGGGGCCAACGTCCTGACTTTC. Protein product: CASSQGQGSGANVLTF.

For the CDR3, the DNA is TGCGCCAGCAGCTTGGCCGGGGGTAGCGGTGAGCAGTTCTTC. Its translation is CASSLAGGSGEQFF. V and J are TRBV5-1 and TRBJ2-1; a possible D gene is TRBD2 (6 bases). V lost 0 bases and J lost 9, with 13 bases in between. CDR3 length: 14 amino acids. Germline V lookup: CDR1 SGHRS, CDR2 YFSETQ.

The J gene is TRBJ2-1, the V gene TRBV5-1; 13 positions agree with TRBD2. The length of the CDR3 is 16 residues. The V gene's germline CDR1 is SGHRS and CDR2 YFSETQ. V lost 4 bases, J lost 3 bases, and 4 bases stayed unmatched. The CDR3 spells CASSPRTSGSYNEQFF. Here the CDR3 DNA reads TGCGCCAGCAGCCCCCGGACTAGCGGGAGCTACAATGAGCAGTTCTTC.

The V gene is TRBV24-1, the J gene TRBJ2-6; TRBD1 agrees at 7 bases. Per the germline V gene, CDR1 is KGHDR and CDR2 is SFDVKD. J lost 1 base, V lost 11 bases, and 1 base had no gene match. The CDR3 length is 13 residues. The CDR3, as DNA: TGTGCCATACAGGGGTCTGGGGCCAACGTCCTGACTTTC. This translates into CAIQGSGANVLTF.